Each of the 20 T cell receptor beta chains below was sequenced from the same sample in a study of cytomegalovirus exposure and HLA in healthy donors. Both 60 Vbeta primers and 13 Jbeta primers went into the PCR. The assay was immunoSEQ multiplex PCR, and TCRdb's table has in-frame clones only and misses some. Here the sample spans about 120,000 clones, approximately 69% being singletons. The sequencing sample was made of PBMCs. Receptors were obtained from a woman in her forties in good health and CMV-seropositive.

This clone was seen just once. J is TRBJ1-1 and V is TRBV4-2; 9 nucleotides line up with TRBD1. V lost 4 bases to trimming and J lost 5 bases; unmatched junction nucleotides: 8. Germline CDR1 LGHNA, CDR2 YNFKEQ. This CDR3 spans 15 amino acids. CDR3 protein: CASSLTGQGLTEAFF. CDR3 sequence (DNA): TGTGCCAGCAGCCTCACGGGACAGGGCTTGACTGAAGCTTTCTTT.

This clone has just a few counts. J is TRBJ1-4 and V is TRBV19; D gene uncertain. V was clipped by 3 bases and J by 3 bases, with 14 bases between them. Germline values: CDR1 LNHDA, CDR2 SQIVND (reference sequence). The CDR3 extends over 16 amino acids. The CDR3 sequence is CASSINSGMANEKLFF. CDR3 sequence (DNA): TGTGCCAGTAGTATCAATTCGGGAATGGCTAATGAAAAACTGTTTTTT.

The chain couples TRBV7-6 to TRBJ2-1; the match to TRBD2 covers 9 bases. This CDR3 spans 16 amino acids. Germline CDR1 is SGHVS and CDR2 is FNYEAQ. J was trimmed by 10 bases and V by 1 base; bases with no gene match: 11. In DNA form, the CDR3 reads TGTGCCAGCAGCTTAGGAGTCGGCGGGAGGGCCCTGGAGCAGTTCTTC. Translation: CASSLGVGGRALEQFF. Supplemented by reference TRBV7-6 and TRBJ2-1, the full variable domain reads GAGVSQSPRYKVTKRGQDVALRCDPISGHVSLYWYRQALGQGPEFLTYFNYEAQQDKSGLPNDRFSAERPEGSISTLTIQRTEQRDSAMYRCASSLGVGGRALEQFFGPGTRLTVL.

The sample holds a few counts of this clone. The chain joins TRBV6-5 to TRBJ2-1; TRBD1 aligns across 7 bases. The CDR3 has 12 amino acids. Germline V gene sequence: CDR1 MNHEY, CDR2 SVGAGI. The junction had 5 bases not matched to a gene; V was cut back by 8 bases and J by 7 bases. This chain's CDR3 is CASQDRLNEQFF. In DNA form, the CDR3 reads TGTGCCAGCCAGGACAGGCTTAATGAGCAGTTCTTC.

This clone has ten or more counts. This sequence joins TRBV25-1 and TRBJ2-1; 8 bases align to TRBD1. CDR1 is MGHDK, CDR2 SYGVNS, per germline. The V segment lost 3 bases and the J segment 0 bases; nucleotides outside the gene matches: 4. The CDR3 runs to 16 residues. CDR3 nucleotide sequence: TGTGCCAGCAGTGACCAGGACAGGGTCTCCTACAATGAGCAGTTCTTC. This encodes CASSDQDRVSYNEQFF.

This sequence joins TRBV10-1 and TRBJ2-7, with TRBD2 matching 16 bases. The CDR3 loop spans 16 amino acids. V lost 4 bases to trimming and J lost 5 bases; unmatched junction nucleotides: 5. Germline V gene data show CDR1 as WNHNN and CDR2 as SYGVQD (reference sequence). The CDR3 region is CASSAGLAGGSDEQYF. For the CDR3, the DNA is TGCGCCAGCAGTGCGGGACTAGCGGGAGGGTCAGACGAGCAGTACTTC.

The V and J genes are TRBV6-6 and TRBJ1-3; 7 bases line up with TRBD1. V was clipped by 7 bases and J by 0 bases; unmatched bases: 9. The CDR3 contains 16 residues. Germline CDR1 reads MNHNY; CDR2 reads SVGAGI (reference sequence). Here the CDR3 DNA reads TGTGCCAGCACTCTGACAGGGTTTCACTCTGGAAACACCATATATTTT. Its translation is CASTLTGFHSGNTIYF.

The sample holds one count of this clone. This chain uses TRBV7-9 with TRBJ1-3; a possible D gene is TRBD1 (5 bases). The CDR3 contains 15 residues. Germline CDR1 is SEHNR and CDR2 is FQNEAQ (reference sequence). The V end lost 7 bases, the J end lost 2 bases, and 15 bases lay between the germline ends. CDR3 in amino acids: CASTLIGGTGNTIYF. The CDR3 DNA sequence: TGTGCCAGCACCCTAATTGGGGGGACTGGAAACACCATATATTTT.

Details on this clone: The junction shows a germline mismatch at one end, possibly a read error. CDR3 sequence: CASNLASVGSEGSYNEQFF. DNA of the CDR3: TGTGCCAGCAACTTAGCCTCGGTCGGATCCGAGGGCTCCTACAATGAGCAGTTCTTC. The V gene is TRBV7-6, the J gene TRBJ2-1; tentatively, D is TRBD2 (5 bases). The CDR3 is made up of 19 amino acids. Looked up from germline, CDR1 is SGHVS and CDR2 is FNYEAQ.

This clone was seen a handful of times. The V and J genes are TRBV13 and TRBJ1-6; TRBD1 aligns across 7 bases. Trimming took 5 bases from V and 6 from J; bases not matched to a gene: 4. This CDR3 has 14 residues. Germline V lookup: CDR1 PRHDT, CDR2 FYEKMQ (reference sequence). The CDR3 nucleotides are TGTGCCAGCAGCCGGGACAGCACTAATTCACCCCTCCACTTT. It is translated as CASSRDSTNSPLHF.

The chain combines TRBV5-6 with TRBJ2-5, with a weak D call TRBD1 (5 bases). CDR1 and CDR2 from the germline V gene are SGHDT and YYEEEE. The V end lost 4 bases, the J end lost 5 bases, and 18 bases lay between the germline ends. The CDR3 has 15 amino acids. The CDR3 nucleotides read TGTGCCAGCAGCAGCGAAGGGGCTCTGGGGGAGACCCAGTACTTC. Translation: CASSSEGALGETQYF. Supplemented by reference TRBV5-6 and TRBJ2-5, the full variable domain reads DAGVTQSPTHLIKTRGQQVTLRCSPKSGHDTVSWYQQALGQGPQFIFQYYEEEERQRGNFPDRFSGHQFPNYSSELNVNALLLGDSALYLCASSSEGALGETQYFGPGTRLLVL.

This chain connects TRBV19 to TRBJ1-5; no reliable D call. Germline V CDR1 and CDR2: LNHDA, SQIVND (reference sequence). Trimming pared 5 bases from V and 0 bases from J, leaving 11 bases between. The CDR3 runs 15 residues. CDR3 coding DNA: TGTGCCAGTAGTCTCAACAGATATAGCAATCAGCCCCAGCATTTT. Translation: CASSLNRYSNQPQHF.

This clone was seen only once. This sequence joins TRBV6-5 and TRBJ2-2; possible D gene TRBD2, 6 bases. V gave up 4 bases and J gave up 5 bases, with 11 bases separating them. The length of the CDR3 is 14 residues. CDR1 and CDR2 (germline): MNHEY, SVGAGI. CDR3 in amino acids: CASSWDFGTGELFF. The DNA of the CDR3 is TGTGCCAGCAGTTGGGACTTTGGGACCGGGGAGCTGTTTTTT.

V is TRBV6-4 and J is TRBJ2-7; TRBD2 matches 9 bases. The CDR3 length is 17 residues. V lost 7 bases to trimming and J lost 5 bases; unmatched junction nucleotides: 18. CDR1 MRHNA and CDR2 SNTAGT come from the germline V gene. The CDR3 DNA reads TGTGCCAGCACTTCGGCGGATTTGCGGGGGGGCGGACACGAGCAGTACTTC. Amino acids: CASTSADLRGGGHEQYF.

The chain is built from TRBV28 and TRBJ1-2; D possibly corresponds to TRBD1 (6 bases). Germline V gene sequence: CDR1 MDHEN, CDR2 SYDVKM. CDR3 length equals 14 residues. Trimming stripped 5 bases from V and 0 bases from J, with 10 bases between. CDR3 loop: CASSRQEANYGYTF. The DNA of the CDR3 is TGTGCCAGCAGTCGACAGGAAGCTAACTATGGCTACACCTTC.

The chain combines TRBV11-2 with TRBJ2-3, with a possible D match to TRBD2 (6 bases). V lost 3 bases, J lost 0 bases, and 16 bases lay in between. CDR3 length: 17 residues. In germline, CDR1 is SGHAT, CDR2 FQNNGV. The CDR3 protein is CASSFPSAGTSTDTQYF. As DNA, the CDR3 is TGTGCCAGCAGCTTTCCCTCCGCGGGGACTAGCACAGATACGCAGTATTTT.

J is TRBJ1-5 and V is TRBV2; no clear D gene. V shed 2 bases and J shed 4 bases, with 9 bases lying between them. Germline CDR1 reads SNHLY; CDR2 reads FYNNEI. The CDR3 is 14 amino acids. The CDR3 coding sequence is TGTGCCAGCAGTGAATCTCGCGGAAATCAGCCCCAGCATTTT. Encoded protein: CASSESRGNQPQHF. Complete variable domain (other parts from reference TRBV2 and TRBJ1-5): EPEVTQTPSHQVTQMGQEVILRCVPISNHLYFYWYRQILGQKVEFLVSFYNNEISEKSEIFDDQFSVERPDGSNFTLKIRSTKLEDSAMYFCASSESRGNQPQHFGDGTRLSIL.

The CDR3 loop is CASSPGTGANTGELFF. In DNA, the CDR3 is TGTGCCAGCAGTCCCGGGACAGGGGCGAACACCGGGGAGCTGTTTTTT. This chain links TRBV6-6 with TRBJ2-2; 10 nucleotides agree with TRBD1. The CDR3 is 16 amino acids. V lost 5 bases and J lost 0; bases outside the gene matches: 3. CDR1 MNHNY and CDR2 SVGAGI come from the germline V gene (reference sequence).

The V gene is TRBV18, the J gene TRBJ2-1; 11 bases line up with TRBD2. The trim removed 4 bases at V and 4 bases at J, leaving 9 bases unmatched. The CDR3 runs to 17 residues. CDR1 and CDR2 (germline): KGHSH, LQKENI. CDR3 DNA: TGTGCCAGCTCACTGTCCTTAGCGGGAGGGGCTTACAATGAGCAGTTCTTC. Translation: CASSLSLAGGAYNEQFF.

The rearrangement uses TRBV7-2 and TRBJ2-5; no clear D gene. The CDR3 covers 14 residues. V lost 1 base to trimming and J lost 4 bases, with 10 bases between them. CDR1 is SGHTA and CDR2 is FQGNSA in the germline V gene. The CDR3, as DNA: TGTGCCAGCAGCTTAGTGGTAGGAGTAGAGACCCAGTACTTC. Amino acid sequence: CASSLVVGVETQYF. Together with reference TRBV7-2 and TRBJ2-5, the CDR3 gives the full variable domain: GAGVSQSPSNKVTEKGKDVELRCDPISGHTALYWYRQSLGQGLEFLIYFQGNSAPDKSGLPSDRFSAERTGGSVSTLTIQRTQQEDSAVYLCASSLVVGVETQYFGPGTRLLVL.